The 11 T cell receptor beta chains below come from one sample, sequenced in a study of blood T cell repertoires in COVID-19 (dated by TCRdb to about 2020). To prepare the library, the immunoSEQ multiplex PCR assay was applied. TCRdb holds this immuneACCESS table with in-frame rearrangements only. Some clones are missing; in checked studies, unresolved V genes explain under half, and the rest has no known cause. Within this sample are about 120,000 clones, with over 75% of them counted one time only. The ten most abundant clones make up 9.5% to 13% of the sample. The sample taken for sequencing was peripheral blood. The receptor source for this set is an elderly man with acute or convalescent COVID-19.

The chain employs TRBV5-1 and TRBJ2-3; 7 nucleotides agree with TRBD1. J gave up 1 base and V 7 bases, and 12 bases lay outside the gene matches. Germline CDR1 reads SGHRS; CDR2 reads YFSETQ. The CDR3 runs to 16 residues. The CDR3 nucleotides read TGCGCCAGCGGGTATATGACAGGGCGGGGCACAGATACGCAGTATTTT. Translated, it gives CASGYMTGRGTDTQYF.

This rearrangement joins TRBV6-2 or TRBV6-3 to TRBJ2-7; a weak D match, TRBD1 (5 bases). Germline V lookup: CDR1 MNHEY, CDR2 SVGEGT. The CDR3 loop spans 12 amino acids. V lost 6 bases to trimming and J lost 4 bases, with 10 bases between them. CDR3 sequence: CASSLTVYEQYF. Written as DNA, the CDR3 is TGTGCCAGCAGCCTGACAGTTTACGAGCAGTACTTC.

The rearrangement links TRBV19 to TRBJ2-7, with 13 bases identical to TRBD2. The CDR3 totals 19 residues. Germline CDR1 LNHDA, CDR2 SQIVND (reference sequence). Germline trimming cut 5 bases from V and 3 bases from J; bases unmatched to any gene: 16. The CDR3 nucleotides read TGTGCCAGTAGTCCAGGACTAGCGGGAGACCCCACCCGAAACTACGAGCAGTACTTC. Encoded protein: CASSPGLAGDPTRNYEQYF.

The CDR3 sequence: CASSIGTGWYEQYF. In nucleotides, the CDR3 is TGTGCCAGTAGTATTGGGACAGGGTGGTACGAGCAGTACTTC. The chain joins TRBV19 to TRBJ2-7, with TRBD1 matching over 9 bases. The length of the CDR3 is 14 residues. V shed 3 bases, J shed 4 bases, and the junction held 4 bases outside the gene matches. In germline, CDR1 is LNHDA, CDR2 SQIVND (reference sequence).

This chain connects TRBV14 to TRBJ1-1; D is uncertain. There are 14 residues in the CDR3. The V end lost 2 bases, the J end lost 2 bases, and 9 bases lay between the germline ends. The germline V gene has CDR1 SGHDN and CDR2 FVKESK. The CDR3 spells CASSQFVPNTEAFF. As DNA, the CDR3 is TGTGCCAGCAGCCAATTTGTTCCAAACACTGAAGCTTTCTTT.

This chain connects TRBV24-1 to TRBJ2-1; TRBD2 aligns across 9 bases. Germline CDR1 and CDR2: KGHDR and SFDVKD. CDR3 size: 16 residues. V trimming: 3 bases; J trimming: 5 bases; junction bases outside the gene matches: 7. The CDR3 sequence: CATSDPGTSNDNEQFF. The CDR3, as DNA: TGTGCCACCAGTGATCCCGGGACTAGCAACGACAATGAGCAGTTCTTC.

V gene TRBV2 combines with J gene TRBJ1-1; tentative D call: TRBD1 (5 bases). CDR1 is SNHLY, CDR2 FYNNEI, per germline. The CDR3 length is 13 residues. V shed 2 bases and J shed 4 bases, with 8 bases lying between them. The CDR3 bases are TGTGCCAGCAGTGAACTCGGGGGCACTGAAGCTTTCTTT. As protein: CASSELGGTEAFF.

This chain connects TRBV6-2 or TRBV6-3 to TRBJ1-5, with TRBD1 as a possible D gene (5 bases). The germline V gene encodes CDR1 MNHEY and CDR2 SVGEGT. This CDR3 is built from 15 residues. Trimming cost V 2 bases and J 4 bases, with 12 bases left between them. Here the CDR3 DNA reads TGTGCCAGCAGTTACGTGCCAGGGAGGAATCAGCCCCAGCATTTT. Translating it yields CASSYVPGRNQPQHF.

This chain links TRBV10-3 with TRBJ2-1; D is perhaps TRBD1 (5 bases). Germline CDR1 and CDR2: ENHRY and SYGVKD. This CDR3 has 11 amino acids. V lost 4 bases to trimming and J lost 7 bases, with 5 bases between them. The CDR3 here is CAISGTNEQFF. CDR3 DNA: TGTGCCATCAGTGGGACAAATGAGCAGTTCTTC.

This rearrangement joins TRBV7-2 to TRBJ1-5; D gene ambiguous. V was shortened by 3 bases and J by 5 bases, with 5 bases between the two germline ends. CDR1 and CDR2 (germline): SGHTA, FQGNSA. There are 12 residues in the CDR3. DNA for the CDR3: TGTGCCAGCAGCTTTTTAGATCAGCCCCAGCATTTT. Its translation is CASSFLDQPQHF.

V and J are TRBV5-8 and TRBJ1-5; the match to TRBD1 covers 7 bases. Losses at the gene ends were 4 bases for V and 5 bases for J; bases not matched to a gene: 3. Per the germline V gene, CDR1 is SGHTS and CDR2 is YDEGEE. This CDR3 region has 13 residues. The CDR3 reads CASSQGQYQPQHF. DNA for the CDR3: TGTGCCAGCAGCCAGGGACAGTATCAGCCCCAGCATTTT.